The clone carrying this TCR beta chain occurred many times. These data belong to a study of regulatory T cells in long-lasting Graves disease. Time point reported: newly diagnosed GD, antithyroid drugs for less than 3 months. The authors made the TCR library using RNA they extracted from PBMCs. Library construction for TCR beta used iRepertoire HTBI primers and Arm-PCR of CDR3 regions. Each CDR3 protein gets one entry after TCRdb re-called the multiplex PCR reads with MiXCR. The repertoire holds some 500,000 distinct CDR3 sequences, with roughly 14% as singletons. This CDR3 region has 13 residues. The germline V gene encodes CDR1 SGHTA and CDR2 FQGNSA. With 5 bases removed from V and 3 bases from J, the gap between germline ends came to 11 bases. These records were also assigned to another study, of T cells in Graves' hyperthyroidism and ophthalmopathy. Turning to that study: Hyperthyroidism had been newly diagnosed in patients aged 18 to 65, and its duration was under 2 months. Based on clinical symptoms, serum thyroxine and TRAb, thyroid ultrasound and orbital computed tomography, diagnoses were reached. The HTBI set primed first-round TCR CDR3 RT-PCR. Blood held most thyroid clonotypes expanded above 0.001 frequency.

Sequences were derived from peripheral blood mononuclear cells (PBMCs), sampled at new diagnosis, from a patient treated with antithyroid drugs. The sequence derives from a man between 25 and 39 years old with Graves disease. The rearrangement uses TRBV7-2 and TRBJ2-7; TRBD1 is a possible D gene (6 bases). The CDR3 protein is CASSLGQLYEQYF. In nucleotides, the CDR3 is TGTGCCAGCAGCCTAGGACAGCTCTACGAGCAGTACTTC.